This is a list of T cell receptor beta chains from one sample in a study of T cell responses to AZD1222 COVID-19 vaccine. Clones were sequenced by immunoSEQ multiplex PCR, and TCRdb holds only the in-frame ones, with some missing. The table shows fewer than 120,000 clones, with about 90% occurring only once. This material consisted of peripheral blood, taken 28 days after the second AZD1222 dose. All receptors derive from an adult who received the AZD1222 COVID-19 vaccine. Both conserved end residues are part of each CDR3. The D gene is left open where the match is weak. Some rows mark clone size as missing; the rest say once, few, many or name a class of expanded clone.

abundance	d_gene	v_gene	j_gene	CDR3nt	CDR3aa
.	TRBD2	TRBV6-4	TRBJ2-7	TGTGCCAGGGGGAGACGTCGGGAGGACGAGCAGTACTTC	CARGRRREDEQYF
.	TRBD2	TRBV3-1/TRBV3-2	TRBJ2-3	TGTGCCAGCAGCCAAGTTGGCGGGGGGAACACAGATACGCAGTATTTT	CASSQVGGGNTDTQYF
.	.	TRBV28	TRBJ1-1	TGTGCCAGCAGTTACGCCGGCACGAACACTGAAGCTTTCTTT	CASSYAGTNTEAFF
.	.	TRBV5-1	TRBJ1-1	TGCGCCAGCAGCTTGAATGGAGTCACTGAAGCTTTCTTT	CASSLNGVTEAFF
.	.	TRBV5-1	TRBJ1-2	TGCGCCAGCAGCTTGGACGGCGTAGCCACATACACCTTC	CASSLDGVATYTF
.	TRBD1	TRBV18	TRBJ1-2	TGTGCCAGCTCACCACCGGACAGGGTATATGGCTACACCTTC	CASSPPDRVYGYTF
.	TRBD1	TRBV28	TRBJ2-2	TGTGCCAGCAGTTTAGAGACAGGGGTCACCGGGGAGCTGTTTTTT	CASSLETGVTGELFF
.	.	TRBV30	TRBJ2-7	TGTGCCTGGAGCTTTCAAGGGTATTCTACAGAGCAGTACTTC	CAWSFQGYSTEQYF
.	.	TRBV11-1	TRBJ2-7	TGTGCCAGCAGCTTAACCGGTCTGATATCCTACGAGCAGTACTTC	CASSLTGLISYEQYF
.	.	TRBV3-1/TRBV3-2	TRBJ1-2	TGTGCCAGCAGCCAAGGCTACGGGGCAGGTGGCTACACCTTC	CASSQGYGAGGYTF
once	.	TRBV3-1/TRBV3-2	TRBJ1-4	TGTGCCAGCAGCGGGCAGGGCGGGAGAAGAAATGAAAAACTGTTTTTT	CASSGQGGRRNEKLFF
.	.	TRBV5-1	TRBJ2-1	TGCGCCAGCAGCCCCGGAGGCCGCGGAGACAATGAGCAGTTCTTC	CASSPGGRGDNEQFF
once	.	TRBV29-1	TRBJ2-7	TGCAGCGTTGGTCCGGCCTCCTACGAGCAGTACTTC	CSVGPASYEQYF
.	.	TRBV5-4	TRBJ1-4	TGTGCCAGCAGCTACAGGCTTAATGAAAAACTGTTTTTT	CASSYRLNEKLFF
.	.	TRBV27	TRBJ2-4	TGTGCCGGGTTGGGACTCGCAGCCAAAAACATTCAGTACTTC	CAGLGLAAKNIQYF
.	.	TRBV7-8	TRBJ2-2	TGTGCCAGCAGCCCAAAGGGGGGCACCGGGGAGCTGTTTTTT	CASSPKGGTGELFF
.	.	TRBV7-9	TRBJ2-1	TGTGCCAGCAGCTTAGTTCGGCGGGCCAGCTCCTACAATGAGCAGTTCTTC	CASSLVRRASSYNEQFF
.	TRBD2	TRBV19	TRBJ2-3	TGTGCCAGTAGTAGAGGACACCGGGACTACACAGATACGCAGTATTTT	CASSRGHRDYTDTQYF
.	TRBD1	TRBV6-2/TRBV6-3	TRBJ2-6	TGTGCCAGCAGTTACAGGGGACAGTGGGGCTCTGGGGCCAACGTCCTGACTTTC	CASSYRGQWGSGANVLTF
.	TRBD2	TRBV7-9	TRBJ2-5	TGTGCCAGCAGCTTAGCCAGACTAGCGGGGGACCAAGAGACCCAGTACTTC	CASSLARLAGDQETQYF
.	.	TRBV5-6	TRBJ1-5	TGTGCCAGCAGTTTAGGGACACCCTATAGCAATCAGCCCCAGCATTTT	CASSLGTPYSNQPQHF
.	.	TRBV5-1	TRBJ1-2	TGCGCCAGCAGCTTGATGACGGACAGCAGCTATGGCTACACCTTC	CASSLMTDSSYGYTF
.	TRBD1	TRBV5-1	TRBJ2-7	TGCGCCAGCAGCGCGACGGGACAGGGACTCTACGAGCAGTACTTC	CASSATGQGLYEQYF
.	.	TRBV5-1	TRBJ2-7	TGCGCCAGCAGCTTGGCTAGCCCCTACGAGCAGTACTTC	CASSLASPYEQYF
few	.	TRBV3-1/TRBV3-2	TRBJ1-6	TGTGCCAGCAGCCAACAGGGAAATAATTCACCCCTCCACTTT	CASSQQGNNSPLHF
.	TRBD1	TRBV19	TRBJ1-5	TGTGCCAGTAGGGGACAGGGAAGCAATCAGCCCCAGCATTTT	CASRGQGSNQPQHF
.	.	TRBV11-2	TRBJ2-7	TGTGCCAGCAGCTTAGGGACTGCGCAGTACTTC	CASSLGTAQYF
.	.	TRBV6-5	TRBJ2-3	TGTGCCAGCAGTTACTCGCGTGCGGATTACACAGATACGCAGTATTTT	CASSYSRADYTDTQYF
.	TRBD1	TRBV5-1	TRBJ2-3	TGCGCCAGCAGCTTGGCGGGACAGGGACCAGATACGCAGTATTTT	CASSLAGQGPDTQYF
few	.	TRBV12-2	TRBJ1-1	TGTGCAAGTCCCAAGCTGGGGTTAAGGAACACTGAAGCTTTCTTT	CASPKLGLRNTEAFF
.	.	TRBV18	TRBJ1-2	TGTGCCAGCTCACCCATGTCTCAACAGGTTGGCATCAACTATGGCTACACCTTC	CASSPMSQQVGINYGYTF
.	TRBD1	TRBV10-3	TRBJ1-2	TGTGCCATCAGCGCCGACAGGGAAATCATCGGCTACACCTTC	CAISADREIIGYTF
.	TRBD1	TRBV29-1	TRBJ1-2	TGCAGCGTCCATAGGGCTGAGACAGGGGCTAACTATGGCTACACCTTC	CSVHRAETGANYGYTF